Sequencing of this T cell receptor (beta chain) was carried out in a study of regulatory T cells in long-lasting Graves disease. Study-wide points: Persistent patients had more shared public clonotypes (under 3,000) than new patients (around 1,000). It is possible that accuracy was reduced by the small size of the sample.

In this sample, this clonotype turned up many times. The antigen remains undetermined. CDR3-region Arm-PCR and iRepertoire HTBI primers produced the TCR beta libraries. TCRdb reprocessed the multiplex PCR reads via MiXCR and lists one record per CDR3 protein. The data hold roughly 560,000 distinct CDR3 sequences, with 12% observed a single time. Described time point: newly diagnosed GD, antithyroid drugs for less than 3 months. After RNA was extracted from PBMCs, the TCR library was made from it. The CDR3 length is 19 residues. The germline CDR1 and CDR2 sequences are SNHLY and FYNNEI. The trim removed 6 bases at V and 0 bases at J, leaving 15 bases unmatched. The same data also contributed to another study, on T cells in Graves' hyperthyroidism and ophthalmopathy. That study reports: First-round RT-PCR of the TCR CDR3 relied on the HTBI primer set. Separating ophthalmopathy from stable hyperthyroidism was achieved by a 13 V-J model.

This rearrangement joins TRBV2 to TRBJ2-2; 8 nucleotides line up with TRBD1. Sequenced here: peripheral blood mononuclear cells (PBMCs), sampled at new diagnosis, from a patient treated with antithyroid drugs. The TCR comes from a woman younger than 45 with Graves disease. CDR3 residues: CASREPGQVFQSNTGELFF. In nucleotides, the CDR3 is TGTGCCAGCAGAGAACCGGGACAGGTTTTTCAATCGAACACCGGGGAGCTGTTTTTT.